Below, 21 T cell receptor beta chains from the same sample are listed, as sequenced in a study of spatial heterogeneity in lung cancer. Time point specified: sample taken at primary tumor resection. MiXCR, run by TCRdb on the 5' RACE reads, gives a single entry per CDR3 protein. There are approximately 40,000 distinct CDR3 sequences in the sample; roughly 5.2% occur only once, and more than 20% lies in the top ten. The sample was PBMCs, taken at surgery. These TCRs come from a female donor with early-stage non-small cell lung cancer.

This clonotype appeared many times. The chain carries TRBV28 and TRBJ1-1, with D possibly matching TRBD1 (5 bases). Trimming pared 6 bases from V and 8 bases from J, leaving 16 bases between. This CDR3 is 13 amino acids long. Per germline, CDR1 MDHEN and CDR2 SYDVKM. The CDR3 reads CASRDPGREEAFF. In nucleotides, the CDR3 is TGTGCCAGCAGGGACCCGGGACGGGAGGAAGCTTTCTTT.

This clonotype counts as medium-sized. The chain joins TRBV27 to TRBJ1-2; a possible D gene is TRBD1 (5 bases). The CDR3 is 13 amino acids. The germline gives CDR1 MNHEY, CDR2 SMNVEV (reference sequence). With 0 bases removed from V and 7 bases from J, the gap between germline ends came to 9 bases. CDR3 nucleotide sequence: TGTGCCAGCAGTTTATCCCGGGGCAGTGGCTACACCTTC. It translates to CASSLSRGSGYTF.

This clonotype turned up a few times. This chain connects TRBV5-8 to TRBJ2-3; D call uncertain. The CDR3 has 13 residues. Germline CDR1 reads SGHTS; CDR2 reads YDEGEE. V lost 2 bases to trimming and J lost 5 bases, with 9 bases between them. CDR3 nucleotides: TGTGCCAGCAGCTTTCAGGTGGGAGATACGCAGTATTTT. It specifies CASSFQVGDTQYF.

This clonotype was observed many times. The J gene is TRBJ1-1, the V gene TRBV4-3, with a tentative D call TRBD1 (5 bases). Germline assignment: CDR1 LGHNA and CDR2 YSLEER. The CDR3 runs to 15 residues. Trimming took 0 bases from V and 2 from J, leaving 10 bases between them. The CDR3 is CASSQDWGGNTEAFF. CDR3 in DNA: TGCGCCAGCAGCCAAGATTGGGGGGGTAACACTGAAGCTTTCTTT.

This clonotype was counted many times. This chain joins TRBV27 and TRBJ1-5, with D unresolved. Looked up from germline, CDR1 is MNHEY and CDR2 is SMNVEV (reference sequence). The CDR3 has 15 residues. Trimming pared 6 bases from V and 0 bases from J, leaving 12 bases between. The CDR3 is CASRNQGFSNQPQHF. In DNA form, the CDR3 reads TGTGCCAGCAGGAACCAAGGTTTTAGCAATCAGCCCCAGCATTTT.

This clonotype was detected many times. The rearrangement links TRBV24-1 to TRBJ2-5; D not resolved. Deletions cut 5 bases from V and 5 bases from J, with 5 bases between. Germline V lookup: CDR1 KGHDR, CDR2 SFDVKD. The CDR3 spans 11 residues. The CDR3: CATSVGETQYF. CDR3 in DNA: TGTGCCACCAGTGTTGGTGAGACCCAGTACTTC.

This clonotype was counted many times. The gene calls are TRBV2 and TRBJ1-2; TRBD1 matches at 9 bases. Germline V lookup: CDR1 SNHLY, CDR2 FYNNEI. Trimming cost V 6 bases and J 10 bases; bases outside gene matches: 6. The CDR3 spans 12 residues. The CDR3 protein is CASRGTGTIYTF. DNA of the CDR3: TGTGCCAGCAGGGGGACAGGGACCATCTACACCTTC. The whole variable domain, filled in from reference TRBV2 and TRBJ1-2, reads EPEVTQTPSHQVTQMGQEVILRCVPISNHLYFYWYRQILGQKVEFLVSFYNNEISEKSEIFDDQFSVERPDGSNFTLKIRSTKLEDSAMYFCASRGTGTIYTFGSGTRLTVV.

This clonotype has only a few counts. The J gene is TRBJ1-2, the V gene TRBV3-1, with 9 nucleotides matching TRBD1. CDR3 length: 14 amino acids. Germline CDR1 and CDR2: LGHDT and YNNKEL (reference sequence). The junction had 4 bases not matched to a gene; V was cut back by 2 bases and J by 6 bases. The CDR3 reads CASSQSQGAHGYTF. The CDR3 DNA sequence: TGTGCCAGCAGCCAATCACAGGGGGCGCATGGCTACACCTTC.

This clonotype was detected only a few times. V usage is TRBV11-1 and J usage is TRBJ1-1, with D hard to call. Germline values: CDR1 SGHAT, CDR2 FQDESV (reference sequence). V dropped 2 bases and J dropped 5 bases, with 15 bases sitting between them. The CDR3 has 15 amino acids. The CDR3 coding sequence is TGTGCCAGCAGCTTATCAGGTTGGGGTGGGACTGAAGCTTTCTTT. This gives the protein CASSLSGWGGTEAFF.

This clonotype was recorded at least ten times. J is TRBJ2-7 and V is TRBV4-2, with D perhaps TRBD1 (6 bases). Trimming cost V 2 bases and J 0 bases, with 11 bases left between them. This CDR3 has 15 amino acids. Germline values: CDR1 LGHNA, CDR2 YNFKEQ. CDR3 protein: CASSQNRESSYEQYF. CDR3 bases: TGTGCCAGCAGCCAAAACAGGGAGAGCTCCTACGAGCAGTACTTC.

This chain links TRBV7-2 with TRBJ2-7; 7 positions agree with TRBD2. CDR1 is SGHTA and CDR2 is FQGNSA in the germline V gene. V was pared by 1 base and J by 4 bases, with 7 bases of the junction left unmatched. The CDR3 contains 15 residues. Here the CDR3 DNA reads TGTGCCAGCAGCTTAGGGCGGGGGAAGCTTTACGAGCAGTACTTC. Protein sequence: CASSLGRGKLYEQYF. Together with reference TRBV7-2 and TRBJ2-7, the CDR3 gives the full variable domain: GAGVSQSPSNKVTEKGKDVELRCDPISGHTALYWYRQSLGQGLEFLIYFQGNSAPDKSGLPSDRFSAERTGGSVSTLTIQRTQQEDSAVYLCASSLGRGKLYEQYFGPGTRLTVT.

This clonotype appeared many times. This chain joins TRBV7-9 and TRBJ2-7; tentatively, D is TRBD1 (6 bases). Germline-derived CDR1 and CDR2 are SEHNR and FQNEAQ (reference sequence). Trimming took off 5 bases at V and 6 bases at J, with 14 bases between the two ends. The CDR3 contains 13 residues. CDR3 sequence (DNA): TGTGCCAGCAGCCCGCAGGGCAGGGGCGAGCAGTACTTC. This encodes CASSPQGRGEQYF.

This clonotype was seen ten or more times. This chain joins TRBV7-6 and TRBJ2-7; D is ambiguous. The CDR3 contains 14 residues. Germline lookup yields CDR1 SGHVS and CDR2 FNYEAQ. The V end was cut by 2 bases, the J end by 4 bases, with 12 bases between. The CDR3: CASSLSQDRYEQYF. The DNA for the CDR3 is TGTGCCAGCAGCTTATCGCAGGATCGATACGAGCAGTACTTC.

This clonotype was detected many times. The rearrangement links TRBV12-3 or TRBV12-4 to TRBJ1-5; D uncertain. Trimming left V 5 bases short and J 0 bases short, with 5 bases between. The CDR3 runs 13 residues. CDR3 bases: TGTGCCAGCAGTCCCGATAGCAATCAGCCCCAGCATTTT. This gives the protein CASSPDSNQPQHF.

There are many counts of this clonotype. The chain employs TRBV7-9 and TRBJ1-4; TRBD1 might be the D (6 bases). The CDR3 extends over 14 amino acids. V was trimmed by 4 bases and J by 12 bases, leaving 18 bases between them. CDR1 is SEHNR, CDR2 FQNEAQ, per germline (reference sequence). CDR3 in amino acids: CASSSGAYQEELFF. The CDR3 coding sequence is TGTGCCAGCAGCTCGGGGGCGTATCAAGAGGAACTGTTTTTT.

This clonotype was detected many times. The V and J genes are TRBV20-1 and TRBJ2-7; tentatively, D is TRBD2 (5 bases). Trimming took off 6 bases at V and 9 bases at J, with 27 bases between the two ends. This CDR3 spans 15 amino acids. Germline V lookup: CDR1 DFQATT, CDR2 SNEGSKA (reference sequence). The CDR3 is CSAPPTSDGVTRQYF. In DNA form, the CDR3 reads TGCAGTGCACCCCCAACTAGTGACGGGGTCACTAGGCAGTACTTC.

In this sample, this clonotype turned up many times. The chain couples TRBV4-3 to TRBJ1-1; maybe TRBD1 (5 bases). The CDR3 consists of 13 residues. The germline V and J ends were trimmed by 0 bases and 7 bases, with 9 bases remaining between them. CDR1 and CDR2 from the germline V gene are LGHNA and YSLEER. CDR3 sequence (DNA): TGCGCCAGCAGCCAAGATATGACAGATGAAGCTTTCTTT. This encodes CASSQDMTDEAFF.

This clonotype was detected many times. This sequence joins TRBV6-6 and TRBJ1-5, with 10 bases matching TRBD1. V was pared by 5 bases and J by 3 bases, with 4 bases of the junction left unmatched. The CDR3 has 15 residues. From germline, CDR1 is MNHNY and CDR2 SVGAGI (reference sequence). The CDR3 loop reads CASSLDRGVNQPQHF. DNA of the CDR3: TGTGCCAGCAGTCTGGACAGGGGGGTCAATCAGCCCCAGCATTTT.

The chain carries TRBV3-1 and TRBJ2-7; D gene ambiguous. Germline CDR1 LGHDT, CDR2 YNNKEL (reference sequence). The CDR3 spans 14 residues. V was cut by 3 bases and J by 3 bases, with 12 bases left in between. The CDR3 nucleotides are TGTGCCAGCAGCCAGGGCGAAGCTATCTACGAGCAGTACTTC. It codes for CASSQGEAIYEQYF.

This clonotype was counted ten times or more. V usage is TRBV25-1 and J usage is TRBJ2-1; 7 bases map to TRBD2. The CDR3 loop spans 15 amino acids. J lost 7 bases, V lost 3 bases, and 9 bases had no gene match. Germline CDR1 MGHDK, CDR2 SYGVNS. The CDR3 DNA is TGTGCCAGCAGTGAGGGGGGTTTGGGAGGGAATGAGCAGTTCTTC. Protein sequence: CASSEGGLGGNEQFF.

This clonotype was recorded at least ten times. This chain joins TRBV27 and TRBJ1-5; 9 nucleotides agree with TRBD1. The germline V gene encodes CDR1 MNHEY and CDR2 SMNVEV (reference sequence). V was clipped by 5 bases and J by 6 bases; unmatched bases: 8. The CDR3 sequence is 15 residues long. CDR3 region: CASSASGTGIQPQHF. The CDR3, as DNA: TGTGCCAGCAGTGCCTCCGGGACAGGGATTCAGCCCCAGCATTTT.